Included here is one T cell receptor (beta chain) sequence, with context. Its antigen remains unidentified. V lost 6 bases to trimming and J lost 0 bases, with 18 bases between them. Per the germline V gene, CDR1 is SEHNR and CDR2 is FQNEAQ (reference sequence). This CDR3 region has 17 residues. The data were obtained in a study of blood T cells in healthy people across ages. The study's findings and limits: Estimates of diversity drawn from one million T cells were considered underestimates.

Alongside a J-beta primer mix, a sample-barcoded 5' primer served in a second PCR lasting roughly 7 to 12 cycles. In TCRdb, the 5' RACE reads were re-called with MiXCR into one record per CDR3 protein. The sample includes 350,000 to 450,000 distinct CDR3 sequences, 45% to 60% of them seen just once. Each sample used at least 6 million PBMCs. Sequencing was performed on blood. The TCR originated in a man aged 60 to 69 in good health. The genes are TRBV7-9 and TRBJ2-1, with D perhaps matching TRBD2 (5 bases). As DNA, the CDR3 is TGTGCCAGCAGTCACACCTTGGGCGCGGGCTCCTACAATGAGCAGTTCTTC. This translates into CASSHTLGAGSYNEQFF.